The 15 T cell receptor beta chains listed next were all sequenced from one sample in a study of shared clonotypes between healthy human individuals. Clones were sequenced by immunoSEQ multiplex PCR, and TCRdb holds only the in-frame ones, with some missing. In the table there are over a million clones, 75% to 80% of which are singletons. The sequencing input was memory CD4+ T cells from PBMCs. Subset indicated: CD45RA-negative fraction. The receptor set was obtained from a man between 18 and 29 years old in good health. Some clones in this sample may be carry-over from other donors' samples.

V gene TRBV4-2 combines with J gene TRBJ2-7; TRBD2 is a possible D gene (5 bases). There are 14 residues in the CDR3. Germline V CDR1 and CDR2: LGHNA, YNFKEQ. V shed 0 bases and J shed 3 bases, with 9 bases lying between them. DNA of the CDR3: TGTGCCAGCAGCCAAGATCCGGGGTACTACGAGCAGTACTTC. This codes for CASSQDPGYYEQYF.

The CDR3 protein is CASSVPGLDQETQYF. The CDR3 DNA sequence: TGTGCCAGCAGTGTACCGGGACTAGACCAAGAGACCCAGTACTTC. V gene TRBV28 combines with J gene TRBJ2-5; 8 bases agree with TRBD2. In germline, CDR1 is MDHEN, CDR2 SYDVKM. V dropped 5 bases and J dropped 0; count of bases not matched to a gene: 5. The CDR3 length is 15 residues.

This clone has just a few counts. The gene calls are TRBV6-5 and TRBJ2-7, with D perhaps TRBD2 (6 bases). Germline V gene lookup returns CDR1 MNHEY and CDR2 SVGAGI. This CDR3 has 13 amino acids. Trimming pared 6 bases from V and 3 bases from J, leaving 12 bases between. The CDR3 region is CASRGGRYYEQYF. In DNA form, the CDR3 reads TGTGCCAGCAGGGGGGGACGGTACTACGAGCAGTACTTC.

This chain joins TRBV18 and TRBJ2-6; TRBD1 matches 10 bases. From germline, CDR1 is KGHSH and CDR2 LQKENI. This CDR3 has 13 residues. J lost 12 bases, V lost 6 bases, and 5 bases had no gene match. CDR3 in amino acids: CASSGQGGTVLTF. DNA for the CDR3: TGTGCCAGCTCCGGACAGGGGGGGACCGTCCTGACTTTC. Based on the CDR3 plus reference TRBV18 and TRBJ2-6, the full variable domain is NAGVMQNPRHLVRRRGQEARLRCSPMKGHSHVYWYRQLPEEGLKFMVYLQKENIIDESGMPKERFSAEFPKEGPSILRIQQVVRGDSAAYFCASSGQGGTVLTFGAGSRLTVL.

The chain is built from TRBV19 and TRBJ1-3; D is unclear. This CDR3 contains 12 residues. V lost 11 bases and J lost 4, with 12 bases in between. CDR1 LNHDA and CDR2 SQIVND come from the germline V gene (reference sequence). CDR3 loop: CASGLNGNTIYF. The CDR3 DNA reads TGTGCCTCGGGGTTAAACGGAAACACCATATATTTT. The full variable domain, with the rest looked up from reference TRBV19 and TRBJ1-3, is DGGITQSPKYLFRKEGQNVTLSCEQNLNHDAMYWYRQDPGQGLRLIYYSQIVNDFQKGDIAEGYSVSREKKESFPLTVTSAQKNPTAFYLCASGLNGNTIYFGEGSWLTVV.

This sequence joins TRBV5-8 and TRBJ2-5, with a possible D match to TRBD1 (6 bases). V lost 4 bases and J lost 5, with 18 bases in between. The CDR3 has 15 residues. The germline V gene has CDR1 SGHTS and CDR2 YDEGEE. The chain's CDR3 is CASSPGRTVPETQYF. CDR3 nucleotide sequence: TGTGCCAGCAGCCCCGGAAGGACAGTACCGGAGACCCAGTACTTC.

The chain joins TRBV5-1 to TRBJ2-7; 8 positions agree with TRBD2. Germline V CDR1 and CDR2: SGHRS, YFSETQ. This CDR3 has 16 residues. Trimming cost V 0 bases and J 4 bases; bases outside gene matches: 9. CDR3 protein: CASSLAPGTSFYEQYF. CDR3 DNA sequence: TGCGCCAGCAGCTTGGCCCCGGGGACTAGTTTTTACGAGCAGTACTTC.

CDR3 region: CASSLDVTGELFF. The DNA of the CDR3 is TGTGCCAGCAGCCTCGATGTCACCGGGGAGCTGTTTTTT. The chain links TRBV11-3 to TRBJ2-2; D is undetermined. This CDR3 contains 13 residues. Trimming shortened V by 5 bases and J by 4 bases, and 8 bases separated the two germline ends. Germline values: CDR1 SGHNT, CDR2 YENEEA.

The table lists this clone with a few counts. The chain recombines TRBV19 with TRBJ1-5, with TRBD1 matching over 7 bases. Germline-derived CDR1 and CDR2 are LNHDA and SQIVND (reference sequence). This CDR3 comprises 12 residues. J gave up 11 bases and V 4 bases, and 5 bases lay outside the gene matches. The CDR3 region is CASSTSGGTQHF. CDR3 nucleotide sequence: TGTGCCAGTAGTACGTCAGGGGGGACCCAGCATTTT.

This chain joins TRBV7-2 and TRBJ2-7, with D possibly TRBD1 on 6 matching bases. Trimming took off 2 bases at V and 3 bases at J, with 17 bases between the two ends. The V gene's germline CDR1 is SGHTA and CDR2 FQGNSA. The CDR3 extends over 16 amino acids. Here the CDR3 reads CASSLSAGTPFYEQYF. In DNA form, the CDR3 reads TGTGCCAGCAGCTTATCCGCCGGGACACCATTCTACGAGCAGTACTTC.

The rearrangement links TRBV21-1 to TRBJ2-7. TRBV21-1 is a pseudogene. The CDR3 contains 11 residues. CDR3 nucleotide sequence: TGTGCCAGCAGCAGGCCGAGTGAGCAGTACTTC. Translated: CASSRPSEQYF.

This chain joins TRBV7-2 and TRBJ2-2; no firm D call. Trimming left V 5 bases short and J 0 bases short, with 13 bases between. The CDR3 has 16 amino acids. Per the germline V gene, CDR1 is SGHTA and CDR2 is FQGNSA. This chain's CDR3 is CASSPIGGTNTGELFF. CDR3 in DNA: TGTGCCAGCAGCCCCATCGGCGGAACGAACACCGGGGAGCTGTTTTTT.

The chain employs TRBV7-2 and TRBJ2-7, with 12 bases identical to TRBD2. CDR1 and CDR2 from the germline V gene are SGHTA and FQGNSA. This CDR3 has 16 residues. The V segment lost 5 bases and the J segment 2 bases; nucleotides outside the gene matches: 7. The CDR3 region is CASSPGLAGSTYEQYF. The CDR3 coding sequence is TGTGCCAGCAGCCCAGGACTAGCGGGAAGTACCTACGAGCAGTACTTC.

The V and J genes are TRBV7-9 and TRBJ2-1; D is uncertain. The CDR3 length is 15 residues. Germline loops: CDR1 SEHNR, CDR2 FQNEAQ (reference sequence). Deletions cut 5 bases from V and 0 bases from J, with 11 bases between. The chain's CDR3 is CASSLLLSSYNEQFF. The CDR3 bases are TGTGCCAGCAGCCTCCTCCTAAGCTCCTACAATGAGCAGTTCTTC.

The chain links TRBV5-1 to TRBJ1-2; TRBD1 is a possible D gene (6 bases). This CDR3 is built from 16 residues. Germline loops: CDR1 SGHRS, CDR2 YFSETQ. Trimming stripped 4 bases from V and 8 bases from J, with 24 bases between. This CDR3 reads CASSIGGTSRGEGYTF. In DNA, the CDR3 is TGCGCCAGCAGCATAGGGGGGACCAGCAGGGGTGAGGGCTACACCTTC.